Sequencing of this TCR beta chain was carried out in a study of shared clonotypes between healthy human individuals. Regarding the study as a whole: An expected dependence of interdonor clonotype sharing on sequencing depth was noted. Inspection by rarefaction showed sorted-subset sequencing to be incomplete despite large depth. Shared clonotypes: about 4.6% naive CD4, 3.5% to 4% naive CD8, roughly 2.2% memory CD4, 0.4% to 0.45% memory CD8.

This CDR3 is built from 12 residues. Germline V gene lookup returns CDR1 PRHDT and CDR2 FYEKMQ (reference sequence). Germline trimming cut 4 bases from V and 9 bases from J; bases unmatched to any gene: 3. CD45RO-negative cells were positively selected for CCR7, leaving out terminally differentiated effector memory CD45RA+ cells. Produced via immunoSEQ multiplex PCR; TCRdb's table is partial and in-frame only. The table includes around 650,000 clones, around 96% detected once. Details on this clone: The antigen remains unidentified.

The chain links TRBV13 to TRBJ2-1; 7 positions agree with TRBD1. The sequence was obtained from a woman aged 25 to 39 in good health. Material for sequencing was naive CD8+ T cells sorted from blood. CDR3 nucleotides: TGTGCCAGCAGCTCGACAGGGACTGAGCAGTTCTTC. It yields the protein CASSSTGTEQFF. Filled out from reference TRBV13 and TRBJ2-1, the complete variable domain reads AAGVIQSPRHLIKEKRETATLKCYPIPRHDTVYWYQQGPGQDPQFLISFYEKMQSDKGSIPDRFSAQQFSDYHSELNMSSLELGDSALYFCASSSTGTEQFFGPGTRLTVL.